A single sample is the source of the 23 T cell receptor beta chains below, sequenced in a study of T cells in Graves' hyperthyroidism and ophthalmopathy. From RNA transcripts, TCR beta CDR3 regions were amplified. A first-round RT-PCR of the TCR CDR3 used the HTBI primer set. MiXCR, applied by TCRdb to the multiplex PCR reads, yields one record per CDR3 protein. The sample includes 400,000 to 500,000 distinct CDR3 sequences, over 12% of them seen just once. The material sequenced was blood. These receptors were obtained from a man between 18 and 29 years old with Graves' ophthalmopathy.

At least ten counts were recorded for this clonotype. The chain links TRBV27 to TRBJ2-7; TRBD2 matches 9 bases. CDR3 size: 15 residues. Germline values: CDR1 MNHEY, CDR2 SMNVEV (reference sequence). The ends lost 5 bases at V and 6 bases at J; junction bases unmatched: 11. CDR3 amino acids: CASSPPLAGTGEQYF. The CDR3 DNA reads TGTGCCAGCAGTCCCCCCCTAGCGGGAACAGGCGAGCAGTACTTC.

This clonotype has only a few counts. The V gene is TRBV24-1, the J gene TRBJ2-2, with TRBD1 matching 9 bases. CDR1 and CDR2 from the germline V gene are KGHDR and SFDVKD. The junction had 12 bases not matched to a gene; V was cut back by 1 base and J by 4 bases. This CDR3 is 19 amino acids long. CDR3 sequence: CATSDFSPGQGRVTGELFF. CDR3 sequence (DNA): TGTGCCACCAGTGATTTCAGCCCGGGACAGGGACGGGTCACCGGGGAGCTGTTTTTT.

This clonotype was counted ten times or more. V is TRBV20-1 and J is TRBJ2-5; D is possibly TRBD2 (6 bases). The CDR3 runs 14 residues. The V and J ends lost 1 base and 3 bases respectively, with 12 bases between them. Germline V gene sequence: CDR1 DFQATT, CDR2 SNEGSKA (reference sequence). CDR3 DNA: TGCAGTGCTAGAGTTCTGGGACTGGAAGAGACCCAGTACTTC. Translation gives CSARVLGLEETQYF.

The CDR3 DNA reads as TGTGCCAGCGGATCCAGCGGGACAGGATCCTACGAGCAGTACTTC. The encoded protein is CASGSSGTGSYEQYF. V and J are TRBV9 and TRBJ2-7; weak D call: TRBD1 (8 bases). The CDR3 sequence is 15 residues long. V dropped 7 bases and J dropped 1 base, with 18 bases sitting between them. Germline lookup yields CDR1 SGDLS and CDR2 YYNGEE.

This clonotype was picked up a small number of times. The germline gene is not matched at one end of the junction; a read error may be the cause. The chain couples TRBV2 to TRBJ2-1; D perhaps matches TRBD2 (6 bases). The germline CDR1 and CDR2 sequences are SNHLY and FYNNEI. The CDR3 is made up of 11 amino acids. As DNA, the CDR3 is TGTGCCAGCAGTGAAGATGGGGGGACCGTCTTC. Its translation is CASSEDGGTVF.

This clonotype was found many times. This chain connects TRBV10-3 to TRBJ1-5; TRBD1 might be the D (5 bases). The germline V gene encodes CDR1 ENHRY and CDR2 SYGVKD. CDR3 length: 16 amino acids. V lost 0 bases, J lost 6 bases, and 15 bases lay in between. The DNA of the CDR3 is TGTGCCATCAGTGAGTCCCTCGGGACTCTGGTTCAGCCCCAGCATTTT. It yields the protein CAISESLGTLVQPQHF.

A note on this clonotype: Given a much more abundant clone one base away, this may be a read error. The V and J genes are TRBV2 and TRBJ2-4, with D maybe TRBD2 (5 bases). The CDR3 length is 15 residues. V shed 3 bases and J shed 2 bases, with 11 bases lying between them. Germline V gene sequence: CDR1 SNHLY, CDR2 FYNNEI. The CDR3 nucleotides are TGTGCCAGCAGTGATCCCGAGGGCCCCAAAAACATTCAGTACTTC. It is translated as CASSDPEGPKNIQYF.

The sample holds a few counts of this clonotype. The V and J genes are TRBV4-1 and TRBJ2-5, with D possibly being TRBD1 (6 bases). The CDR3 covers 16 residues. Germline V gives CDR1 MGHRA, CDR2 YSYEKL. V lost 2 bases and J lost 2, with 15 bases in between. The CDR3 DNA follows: TGCGCCAGCAGCCAAACCAGGGGATTCCTTCAAGAGACCCAGTACTTC. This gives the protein CASSQTRGFLQETQYF.

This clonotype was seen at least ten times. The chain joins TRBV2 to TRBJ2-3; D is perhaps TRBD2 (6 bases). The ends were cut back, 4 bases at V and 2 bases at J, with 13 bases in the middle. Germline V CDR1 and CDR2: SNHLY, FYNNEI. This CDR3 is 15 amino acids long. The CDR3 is CASSGGLAITDTQYF. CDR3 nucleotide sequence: TGTGCCAGCAGTGGAGGTCTAGCGATCACAGATACGCAGTATTTT.

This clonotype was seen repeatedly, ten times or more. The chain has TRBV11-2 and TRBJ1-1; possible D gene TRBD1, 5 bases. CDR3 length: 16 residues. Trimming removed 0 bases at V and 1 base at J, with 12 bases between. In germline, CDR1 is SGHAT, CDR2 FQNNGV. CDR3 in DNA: TGTGCCAGCAGCTTAGATTTTGGACACTGGAACACTGAAGCTTTCTTT. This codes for CASSLDFGHWNTEAFF.

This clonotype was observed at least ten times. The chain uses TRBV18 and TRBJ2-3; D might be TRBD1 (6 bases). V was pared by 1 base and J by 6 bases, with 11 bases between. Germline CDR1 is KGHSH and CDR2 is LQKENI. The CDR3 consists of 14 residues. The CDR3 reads CASSPRMGADTQYF. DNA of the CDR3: TGTGCCAGCTCACCACGAATGGGGGCGGATACGCAGTATTTT.

For the CDR3, the DNA is TGTGCCGGTGCTAGCGGCAGCACAGATACGCAGTATTTT. It encodes CAGASGSTDTQYF. The gene calls are TRBV2 and TRBJ2-3, with TRBD2 matching over 7 bases. The germline gives CDR1 SNHLY, CDR2 FYNNEI. The CDR3 contains 13 residues. V was clipped by 11 bases and J by 0 bases; unmatched bases: 5.

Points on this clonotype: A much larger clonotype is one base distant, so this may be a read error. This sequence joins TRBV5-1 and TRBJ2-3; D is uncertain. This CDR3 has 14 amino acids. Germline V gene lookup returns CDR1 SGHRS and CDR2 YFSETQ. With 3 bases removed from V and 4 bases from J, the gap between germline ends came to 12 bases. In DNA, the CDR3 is TGCGCCAGCAGCTCCGTACTTCGCGCAGATACGCAGTATTTT. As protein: CASSSVLRADTQYF.

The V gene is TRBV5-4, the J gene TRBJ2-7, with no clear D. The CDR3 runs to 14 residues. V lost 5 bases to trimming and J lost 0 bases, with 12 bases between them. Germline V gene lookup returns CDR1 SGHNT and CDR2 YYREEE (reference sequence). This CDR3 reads CASSIRASSYEQYF. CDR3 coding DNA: TGTGCCAGCAGTATACGGGCGAGCTCCTACGAGCAGTACTTC.

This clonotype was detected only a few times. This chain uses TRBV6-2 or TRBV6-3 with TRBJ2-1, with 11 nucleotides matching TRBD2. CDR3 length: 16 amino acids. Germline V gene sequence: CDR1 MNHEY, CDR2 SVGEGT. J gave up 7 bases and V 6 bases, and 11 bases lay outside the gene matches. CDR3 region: CASRSLAGGTRNEQFF. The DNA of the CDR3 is TGTGCCAGCAGGTCGCTAGCGGGAGGTACTCGAAATGAGCAGTTCTTC.

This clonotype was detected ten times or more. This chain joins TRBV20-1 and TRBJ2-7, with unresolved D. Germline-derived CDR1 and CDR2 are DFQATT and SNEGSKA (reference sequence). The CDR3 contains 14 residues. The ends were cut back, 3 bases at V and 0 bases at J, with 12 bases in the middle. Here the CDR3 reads CSARGPSGSYEQYF. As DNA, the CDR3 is TGCAGTGCTAGGGGCCCCAGTGGCTCCTACGAGCAGTACTTC.

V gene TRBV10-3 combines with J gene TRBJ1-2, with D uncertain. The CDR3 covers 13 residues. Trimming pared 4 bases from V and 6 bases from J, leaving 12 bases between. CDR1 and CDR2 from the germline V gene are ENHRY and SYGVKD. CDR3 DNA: TGTGCCATCAGTGCGGCAGTTCATCATGGCTACACCTTC. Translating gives CAISAAVHHGYTF.

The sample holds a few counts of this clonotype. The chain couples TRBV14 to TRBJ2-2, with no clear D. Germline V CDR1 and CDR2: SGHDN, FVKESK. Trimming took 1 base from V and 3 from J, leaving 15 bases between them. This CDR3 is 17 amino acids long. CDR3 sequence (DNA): TGTGCCAGCAGCCAAGTTGGGGTCAATACCTACACCGGGGAGCTGTTTTTT. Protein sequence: CASSQVGVNTYTGELFF.

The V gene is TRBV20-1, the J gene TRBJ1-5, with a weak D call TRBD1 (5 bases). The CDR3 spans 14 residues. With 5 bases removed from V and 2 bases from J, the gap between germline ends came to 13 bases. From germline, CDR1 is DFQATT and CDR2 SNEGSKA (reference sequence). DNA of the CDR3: TGCAGTGCTTGGACACTCGGGGGCAATCAGCCCCAGCATTTT. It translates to CSAWTLGGNQPQHF.

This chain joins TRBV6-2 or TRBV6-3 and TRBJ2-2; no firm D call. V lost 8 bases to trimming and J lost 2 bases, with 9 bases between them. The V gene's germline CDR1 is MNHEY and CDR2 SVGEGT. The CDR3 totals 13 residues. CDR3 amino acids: CASVLTNTGELFF. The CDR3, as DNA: TGTGCCAGCGTACTGACCAACACCGGGGAGCTGTTTTTT.

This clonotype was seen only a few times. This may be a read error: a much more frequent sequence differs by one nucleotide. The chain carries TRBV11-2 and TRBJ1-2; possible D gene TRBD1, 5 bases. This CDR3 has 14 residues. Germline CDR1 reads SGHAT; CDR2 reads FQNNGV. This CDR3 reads CACSLASTDYGYTF. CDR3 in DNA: TGTGCCTGCAGCTTAGCCTCGACAGACTATGGCTACACCTTC.

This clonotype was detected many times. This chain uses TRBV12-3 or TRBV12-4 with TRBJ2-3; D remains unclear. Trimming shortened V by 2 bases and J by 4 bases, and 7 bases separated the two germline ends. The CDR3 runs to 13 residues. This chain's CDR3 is CASSLMMADTQYF. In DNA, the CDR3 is TGTGCCAGCAGTTTAATGATGGCAGATACGCAGTATTTT.

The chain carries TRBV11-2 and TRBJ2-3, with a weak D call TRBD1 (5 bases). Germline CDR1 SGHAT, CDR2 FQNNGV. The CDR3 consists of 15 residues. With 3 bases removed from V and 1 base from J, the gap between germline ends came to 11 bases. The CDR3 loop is CASSFQGIGTDTQYF. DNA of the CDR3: TGTGCCAGCAGCTTTCAGGGAATAGGCACAGATACGCAGTATTTT.